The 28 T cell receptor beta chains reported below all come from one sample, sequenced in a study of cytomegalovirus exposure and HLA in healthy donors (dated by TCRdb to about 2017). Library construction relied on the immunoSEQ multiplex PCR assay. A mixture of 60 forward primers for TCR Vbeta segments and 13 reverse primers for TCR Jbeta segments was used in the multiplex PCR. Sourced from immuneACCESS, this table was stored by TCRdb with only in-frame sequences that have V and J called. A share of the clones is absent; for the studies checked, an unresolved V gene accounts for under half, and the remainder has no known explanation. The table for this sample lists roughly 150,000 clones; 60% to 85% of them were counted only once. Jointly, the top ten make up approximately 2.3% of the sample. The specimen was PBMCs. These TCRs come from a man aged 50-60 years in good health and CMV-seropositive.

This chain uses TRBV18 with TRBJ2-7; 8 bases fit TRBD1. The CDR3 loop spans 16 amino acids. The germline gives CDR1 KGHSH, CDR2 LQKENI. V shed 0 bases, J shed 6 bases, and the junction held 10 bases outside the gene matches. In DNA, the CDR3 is TGTGCCAGCTCACCACCTAACCAGGGGGCCCTGGGCGAGCAGTACTTC. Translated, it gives CASSPPNQGALGEQYF. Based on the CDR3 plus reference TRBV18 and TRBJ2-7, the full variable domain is NAGVMQNPRHLVRRRGQEARLRCSPMKGHSHVYWYRQLPEEGLKFMVYLQKENIIDESGMPKERFSAEFPKEGPSILRIQQVVRGDSAAYFCASSPPNQGALGEQYFGPGTRLTVT.

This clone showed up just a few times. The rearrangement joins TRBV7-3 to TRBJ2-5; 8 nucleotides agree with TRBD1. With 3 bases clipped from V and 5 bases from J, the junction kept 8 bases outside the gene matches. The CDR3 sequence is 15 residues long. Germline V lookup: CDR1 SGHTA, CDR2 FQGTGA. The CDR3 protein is CASSFGQGAGETQYF. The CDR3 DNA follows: TGTGCCAGCAGCTTTGGTCAGGGGGCAGGGGAGACCCAGTACTTC. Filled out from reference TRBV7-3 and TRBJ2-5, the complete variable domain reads GAGVSQTPSNKVTEKGKYVELRCDPISGHTALYWYRQSLGQGPEFLIYFQGTGAADDSGLPNDRFFAVRPEGSVSTLKIQRTERGDSAVYLCASSFGQGAGETQYFGPGTRLLVL.

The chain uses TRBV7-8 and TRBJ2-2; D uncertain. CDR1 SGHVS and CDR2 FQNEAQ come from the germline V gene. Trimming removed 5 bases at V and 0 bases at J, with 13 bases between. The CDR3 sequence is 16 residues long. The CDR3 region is CASSVVTWSNTGELFF. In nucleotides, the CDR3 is TGTGCCAGCAGCGTGGTCACATGGTCGAACACCGGGGAGCTGTTTTTT.

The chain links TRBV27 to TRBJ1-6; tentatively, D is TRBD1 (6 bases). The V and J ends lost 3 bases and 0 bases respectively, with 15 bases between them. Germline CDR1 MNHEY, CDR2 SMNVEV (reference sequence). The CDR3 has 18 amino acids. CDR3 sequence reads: CASSFLITGSSYNSPLHF. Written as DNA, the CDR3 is TGTGCCAGCAGTTTCCTAATCACAGGGAGCTCCTATAATTCACCCCTCCACTTT.

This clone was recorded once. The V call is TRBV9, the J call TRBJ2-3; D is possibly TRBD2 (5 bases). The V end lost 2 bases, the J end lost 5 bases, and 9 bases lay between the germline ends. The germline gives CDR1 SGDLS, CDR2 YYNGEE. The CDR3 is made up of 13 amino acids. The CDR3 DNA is TGTGCCAGCAGCGTCACGGGGATAGATACGCAGTATTTT. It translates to CASSVTGIDTQYF.

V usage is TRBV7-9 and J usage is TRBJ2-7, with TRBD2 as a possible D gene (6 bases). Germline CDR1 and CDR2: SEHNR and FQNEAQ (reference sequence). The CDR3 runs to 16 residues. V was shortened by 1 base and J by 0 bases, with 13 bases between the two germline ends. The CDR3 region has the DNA TGTGCCAGCAGCTTAGAAGAGCGGGTAAGCTCCTACGAGCAGTACTTC. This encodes CASSLEERVSSYEQYF.

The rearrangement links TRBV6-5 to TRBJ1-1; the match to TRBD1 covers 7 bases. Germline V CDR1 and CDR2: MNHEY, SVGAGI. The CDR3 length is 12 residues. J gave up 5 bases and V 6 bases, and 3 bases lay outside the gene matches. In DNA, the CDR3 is TGTGCCAGCAGCGGGACAGTGACTGAAGCTTTCTTT. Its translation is CASSGTVTEAFF.

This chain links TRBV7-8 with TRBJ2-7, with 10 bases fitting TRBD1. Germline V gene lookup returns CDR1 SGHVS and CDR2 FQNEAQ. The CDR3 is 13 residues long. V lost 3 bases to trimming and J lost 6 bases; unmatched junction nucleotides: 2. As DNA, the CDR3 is TGTGCCAGCAGCTTCGGGACAGGGGCCGAGCAGTACTTC. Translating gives CASSFGTGAEQYF.

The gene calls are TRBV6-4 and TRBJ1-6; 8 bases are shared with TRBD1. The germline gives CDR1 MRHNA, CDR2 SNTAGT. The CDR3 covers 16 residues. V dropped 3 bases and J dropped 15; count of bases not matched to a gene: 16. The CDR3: CASSESSGTGTGRLHF. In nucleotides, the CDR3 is TGTGCCAGCAGTGAATCATCCGGGACAGGAACAGGTCGCCTCCACTTT.

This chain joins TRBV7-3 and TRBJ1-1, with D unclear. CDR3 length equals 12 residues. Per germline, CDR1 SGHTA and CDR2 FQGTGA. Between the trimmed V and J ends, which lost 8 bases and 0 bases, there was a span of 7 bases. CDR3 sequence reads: CASDMMNTEAFF. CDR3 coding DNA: TGTGCCAGCGACATGATGAACACTGAAGCTTTCTTT.

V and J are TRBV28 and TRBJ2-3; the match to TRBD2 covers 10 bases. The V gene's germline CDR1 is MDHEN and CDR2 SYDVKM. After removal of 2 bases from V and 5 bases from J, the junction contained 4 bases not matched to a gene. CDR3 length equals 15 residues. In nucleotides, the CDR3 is TGTGCCAGCAGTTTAAGACTAGCGGGCGAAGATACGCAGTATTTT. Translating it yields CASSLRLAGEDTQYF. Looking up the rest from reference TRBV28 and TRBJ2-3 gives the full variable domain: DVKVTQSSRYLVKRTGEKVFLECVQDMDHENMFWYRQDPGLGLRLIYFSYDVKMKEKGDIPEGYSVSREKKERFSLILESASTNQTSMYLCASSLRLAGEDTQYFGPGTRLTVL.

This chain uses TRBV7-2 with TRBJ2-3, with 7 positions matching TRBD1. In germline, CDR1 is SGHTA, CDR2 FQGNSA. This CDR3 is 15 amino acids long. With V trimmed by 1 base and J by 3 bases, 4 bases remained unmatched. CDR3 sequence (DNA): TGTGCCAGCAGCTTAGTGTCAGGGGGAACAGATACGCAGTATTTT. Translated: CASSLVSGGTDTQYF.

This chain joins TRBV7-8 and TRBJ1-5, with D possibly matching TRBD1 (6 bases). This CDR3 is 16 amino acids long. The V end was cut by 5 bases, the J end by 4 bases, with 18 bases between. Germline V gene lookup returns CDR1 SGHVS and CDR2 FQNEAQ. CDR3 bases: TGTGCCAGCAGCGATACCGGACAGTCTTCTAATCAGCCCCAGCATTTT. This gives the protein CASSDTGQSSNQPQHF.

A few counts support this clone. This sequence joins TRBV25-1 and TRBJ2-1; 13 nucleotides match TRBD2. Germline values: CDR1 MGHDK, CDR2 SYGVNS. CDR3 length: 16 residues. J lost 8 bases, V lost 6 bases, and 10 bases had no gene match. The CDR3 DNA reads TGTGCCAGCAGCCCGTCACTAGCGGGGGGGCCGGATGAGCAGTTCTTC. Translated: CASSPSLAGGPDEQFF.

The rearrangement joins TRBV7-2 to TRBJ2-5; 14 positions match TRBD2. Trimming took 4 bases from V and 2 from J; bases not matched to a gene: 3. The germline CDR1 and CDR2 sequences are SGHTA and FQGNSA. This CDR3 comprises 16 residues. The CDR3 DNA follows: TGTGCCAGCAGCTACCGACTAGCGGGGGGGCAAGAGACCCAGTACTTC. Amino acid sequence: CASSYRLAGGQETQYF.

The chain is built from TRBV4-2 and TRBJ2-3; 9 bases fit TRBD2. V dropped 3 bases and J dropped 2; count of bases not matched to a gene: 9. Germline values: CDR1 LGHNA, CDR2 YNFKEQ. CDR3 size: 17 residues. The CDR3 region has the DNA TGTGCCAGCAGCCAGGAGACTAGCGGAGAGATCACAGATACGCAGTATTTT. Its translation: CASSQETSGEITDTQYF.

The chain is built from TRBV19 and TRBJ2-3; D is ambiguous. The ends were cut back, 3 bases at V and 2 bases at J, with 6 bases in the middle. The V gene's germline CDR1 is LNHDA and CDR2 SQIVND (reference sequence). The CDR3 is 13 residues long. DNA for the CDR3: TGTGCCAGTAGTATTTTGTACACAGATACGCAGTATTTT. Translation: CASSILYTDTQYF.

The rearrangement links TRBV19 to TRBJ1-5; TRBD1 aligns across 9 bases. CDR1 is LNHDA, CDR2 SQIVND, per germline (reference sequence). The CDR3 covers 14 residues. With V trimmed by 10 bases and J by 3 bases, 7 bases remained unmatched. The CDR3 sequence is CATATGGHNQPQHF. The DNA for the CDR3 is TGTGCCACCGCGACAGGGGGTCACAATCAGCCCCAGCATTTT.

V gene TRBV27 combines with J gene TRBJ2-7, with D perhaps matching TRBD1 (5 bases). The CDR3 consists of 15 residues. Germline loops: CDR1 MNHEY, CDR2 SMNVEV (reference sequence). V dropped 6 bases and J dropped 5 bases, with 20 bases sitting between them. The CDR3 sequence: CASRLGIGVVDEQYF. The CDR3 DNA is TGTGCCAGCAGGTTGGGGATAGGGGTAGTCGACGAGCAGTACTTC.

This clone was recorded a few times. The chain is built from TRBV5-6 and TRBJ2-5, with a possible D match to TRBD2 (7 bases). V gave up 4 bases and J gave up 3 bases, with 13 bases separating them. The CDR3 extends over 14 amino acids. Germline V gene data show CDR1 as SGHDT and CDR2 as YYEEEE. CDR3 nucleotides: TGTGCCAGCAGCAGGACTAGGGGGGAAGAGACCCAGTACTTC. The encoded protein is CASSRTRGEETQYF.

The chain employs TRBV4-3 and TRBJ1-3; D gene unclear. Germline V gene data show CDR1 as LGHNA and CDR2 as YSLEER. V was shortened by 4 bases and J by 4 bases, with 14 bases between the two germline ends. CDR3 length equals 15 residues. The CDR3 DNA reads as TGCGCCAGCAGCCCGCGAATGGTAACCGGAAACACCATATATTTT. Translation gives CASSPRMVTGNTIYF.

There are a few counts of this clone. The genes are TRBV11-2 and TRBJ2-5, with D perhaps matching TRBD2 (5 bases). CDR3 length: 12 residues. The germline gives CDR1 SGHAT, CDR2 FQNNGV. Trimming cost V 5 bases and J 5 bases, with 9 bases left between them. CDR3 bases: TGTGCCAGCAGCCAGGCGGGTGAGACCCAGTACTTC. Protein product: CASSQAGETQYF.

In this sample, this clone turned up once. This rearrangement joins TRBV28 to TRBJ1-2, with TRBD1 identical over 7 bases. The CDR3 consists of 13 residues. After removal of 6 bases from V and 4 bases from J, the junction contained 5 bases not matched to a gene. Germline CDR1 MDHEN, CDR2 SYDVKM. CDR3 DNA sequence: TGTGCCAGCAGCCTACAGGGGTCCTATGGCTACACCTTC. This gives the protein CASSLQGSYGYTF.

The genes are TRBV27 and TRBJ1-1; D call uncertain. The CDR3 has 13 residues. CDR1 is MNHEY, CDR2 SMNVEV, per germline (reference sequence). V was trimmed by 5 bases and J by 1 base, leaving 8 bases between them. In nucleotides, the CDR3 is TGTGCCAGCAGTATCCGTAGGAACACTGAAGCTTTCTTT. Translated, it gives CASSIRRNTEAFF.

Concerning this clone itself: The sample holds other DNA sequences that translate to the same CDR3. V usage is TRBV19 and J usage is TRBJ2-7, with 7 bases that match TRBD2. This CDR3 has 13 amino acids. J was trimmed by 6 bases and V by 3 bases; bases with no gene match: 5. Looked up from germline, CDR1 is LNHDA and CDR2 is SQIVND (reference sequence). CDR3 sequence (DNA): TGTGCCAGTAGTATTCGAGGGAGGGCCGAGCAGTACTTC. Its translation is CASSIRGRAEQYF.

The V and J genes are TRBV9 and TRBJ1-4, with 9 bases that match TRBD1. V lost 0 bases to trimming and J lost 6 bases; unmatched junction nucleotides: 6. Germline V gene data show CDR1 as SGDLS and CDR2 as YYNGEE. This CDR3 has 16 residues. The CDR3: CASSVDGTGLYEKLFF. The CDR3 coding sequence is TGTGCCAGCAGCGTAGATGGGACAGGGCTTTATGAAAAACTGTTTTTT.

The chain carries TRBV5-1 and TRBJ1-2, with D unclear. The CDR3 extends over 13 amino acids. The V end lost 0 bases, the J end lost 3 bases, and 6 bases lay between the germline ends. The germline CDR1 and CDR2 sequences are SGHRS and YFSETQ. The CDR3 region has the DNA TGCGCCAGCAGCTTGGATCAGGACTATGGCTACACCTTC. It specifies CASSLDQDYGYTF. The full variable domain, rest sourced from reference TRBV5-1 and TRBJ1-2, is KAGVTQTPRYLIKTRGQQVTLSCSPISGHRSVSWYQQTPGQGLQFLFEYFSETQRNKGNFPGRFSGRQFSNSRSEMNVSTLELGDSALYLCASSLDQDYGYTFGSGTRLTVV.

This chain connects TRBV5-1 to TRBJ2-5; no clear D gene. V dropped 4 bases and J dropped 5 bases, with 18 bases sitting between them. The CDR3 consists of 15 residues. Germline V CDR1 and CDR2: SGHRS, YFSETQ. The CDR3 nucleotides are TGCGCCAGCAGCCTGGGGTCCGCAGGCCAGGAGACCCAGTACTTC. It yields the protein CASSLGSAGQETQYF.